The source of this T cell receptor (beta chain) is a study of control samples from healthy donors and cancer patients. Generated by immunoSEQ multiplex PCR, the TCRdb table keeps only in-frame clones and is missing some. Of 150,000 to 200,000 clones in the sample, 94% are singletons; the top ten hold roughly 8.4%. Sequencing was done on a sample of blood. The receptor was derived from a woman aged 40 to 49 in good health.

The CDR3 region is CASSPWNINGYTF. CDR3 DNA sequence: TGTGCCAGCAGCCCGTGGAATATCAACGGCTACACCTTC. The chain uses TRBV9 and TRBJ1-2; no definite D call. CDR1 is SGDLS and CDR2 is YYNGEE in the germline V gene. The CDR3 spans 13 residues. V lost 4 bases and J 8 bases, leaving 15 bases between the germline ends.